This T cell receptor (beta chain) is drawn from a study of persistence of HIV-infected CD4 T cells. Cells were stimulated nonspecifically with anti-CD3/anti-CD28 magnetic beads. Sorting selected CD4+ T cells upregulating both CD40 ligand and CD69. Suppressive ART was started during chronic HIV-1 infection in these adults. For approximately 17 hours, CD8-depleted PBMCs received anti-CD28/CD49d costimulation, a CD40-blocking antibody and enfuvirtide. The libraries were made with immunoSEQ version 4 in survey mode. Method: immunoSEQ multiplex PCR; TCRdb's copy keeps in-frame clones and lacks some. The data hold 37,000 or so clones, with about nine tenths observed a single time. Comment on this clone: The antigen is unknown.

The germline V and J ends were trimmed by 6 bases and 8 bases, with 28 bases remaining between them. CDR1 is KGHSH and CDR2 is LQKENI in the germline V gene. The CDR3 contains 17 residues. V is TRBV18 and J is TRBJ1-2; D remains ambiguous. The clonotype comes from an adult man with HIV who was CMV-seropositive. Sample: CD4+ T cells sorted from PBMCs after roughly 19-hour stimulation, taken from a patient who received antiretroviral therapy. DNA for the CDR3: TGTGCCAGCTCCCAATCCGAGACGTCACATGCGACTAGGGGCTACACCTTC. Its translation: CASSQSETSHATRGYTF.